Below, one T cell receptor beta chain is given with its context. The antigen is undetermined. The libraries of TRB cDNA were prepared using 5' RACE with UMI labels. No DNA is given; TCRdb re-called the 5' RACE reads and lists each CDR3 protein once. The sample has 130,000 or so distinct CDR3 sequences, and its top ten clones hold approximately 0.29%. Naive CD8+ T cells displayed a CD45RO-CCR7+CD27+CD95- phenotype. This CDR3 is 15 amino acids long. Germline CDR1 reads SQVTM; CDR2 reads ANQGSEA. The entry originates in a study of CXCR3-negative and CXCR3-positive naive CD8 T cells. Study-wide findings and caveats: TRB CDR3s of CXCR3-positive naive cells were more hydrophobic than those of CXCR3-negative naive cells.

The receptor comes from a human donor in good health. Some clones in this sample may be carry-over from other donors' samples. Material for sequencing was naive CXCR3- CD8+ T cells from blood. Subset meaning: CD45RO-CCR7+CD27+CD95- naive CD8+ T cells lacking CXCR3 (TNR3-). The chain employs TRBV29-1 and TRBJ2-7; TCRdb picks TRBD1, but there is no DNA to check that call. CDR3 sequence reads: CSVQRGTGETYEQYF.